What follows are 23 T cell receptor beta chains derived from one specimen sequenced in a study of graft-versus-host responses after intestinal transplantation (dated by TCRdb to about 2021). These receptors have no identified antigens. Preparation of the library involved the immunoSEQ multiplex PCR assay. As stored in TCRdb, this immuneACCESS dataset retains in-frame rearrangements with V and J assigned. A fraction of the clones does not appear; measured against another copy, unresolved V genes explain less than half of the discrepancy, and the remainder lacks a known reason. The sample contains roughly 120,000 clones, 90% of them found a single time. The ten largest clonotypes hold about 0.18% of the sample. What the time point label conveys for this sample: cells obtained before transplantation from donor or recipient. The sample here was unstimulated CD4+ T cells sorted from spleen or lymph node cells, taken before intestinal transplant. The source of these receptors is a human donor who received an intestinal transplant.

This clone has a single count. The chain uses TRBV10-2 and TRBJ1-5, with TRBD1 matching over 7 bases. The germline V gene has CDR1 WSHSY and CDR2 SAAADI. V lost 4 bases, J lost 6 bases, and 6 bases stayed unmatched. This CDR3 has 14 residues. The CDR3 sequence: CASSVWDSSQPQHF. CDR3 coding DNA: TGCGCCAGCAGTGTATGGGACAGCTCTCAGCCCCAGCATTTT.

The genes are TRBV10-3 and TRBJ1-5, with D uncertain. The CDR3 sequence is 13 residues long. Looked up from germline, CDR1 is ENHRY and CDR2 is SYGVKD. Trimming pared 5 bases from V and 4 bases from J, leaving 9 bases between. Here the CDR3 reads CAISPGRNQPQHF. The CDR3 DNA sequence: TGTGCCATCAGTCCTGGCCGAAATCAGCCCCAGCATTTT.

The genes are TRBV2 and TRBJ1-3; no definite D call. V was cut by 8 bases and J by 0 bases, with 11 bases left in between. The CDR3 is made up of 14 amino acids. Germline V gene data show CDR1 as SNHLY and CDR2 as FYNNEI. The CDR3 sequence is CASYSASSGNTIYF. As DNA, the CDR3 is TGTGCCAGCTACAGTGCCAGCTCTGGAAACACCATATATTTT.

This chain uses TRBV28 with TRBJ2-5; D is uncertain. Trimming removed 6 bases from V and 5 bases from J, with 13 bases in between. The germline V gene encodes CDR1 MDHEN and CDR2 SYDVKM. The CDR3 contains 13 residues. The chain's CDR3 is CASRQTSSETQYF. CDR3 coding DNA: TGTGCCAGCAGGCAGACATCGTCTGAGACCCAGTACTTC.

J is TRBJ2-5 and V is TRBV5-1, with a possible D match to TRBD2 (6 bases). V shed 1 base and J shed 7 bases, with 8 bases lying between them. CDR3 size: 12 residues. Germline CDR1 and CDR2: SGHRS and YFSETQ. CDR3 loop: CASSLTEGTQYF. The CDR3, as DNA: TGCGCCAGCAGCTTGACGGAGGGGACCCAGTACTTC.

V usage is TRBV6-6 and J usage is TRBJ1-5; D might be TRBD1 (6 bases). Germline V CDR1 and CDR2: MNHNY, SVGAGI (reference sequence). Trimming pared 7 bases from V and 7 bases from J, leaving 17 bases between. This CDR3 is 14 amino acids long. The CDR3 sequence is CASILQGGGQPQHF. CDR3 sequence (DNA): TGTGCCAGCATCTTACAGGGCGGAGGCCAGCCCCAGCATTTT.

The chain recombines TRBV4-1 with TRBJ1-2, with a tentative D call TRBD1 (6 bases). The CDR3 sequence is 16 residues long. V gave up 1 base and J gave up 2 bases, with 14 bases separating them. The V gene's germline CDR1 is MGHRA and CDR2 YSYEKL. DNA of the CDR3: TGCGCCAGCAGCCAAGCCCGGACAGCCGGAAACTATGGCTACACCTTC. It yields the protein CASSQARTAGNYGYTF.

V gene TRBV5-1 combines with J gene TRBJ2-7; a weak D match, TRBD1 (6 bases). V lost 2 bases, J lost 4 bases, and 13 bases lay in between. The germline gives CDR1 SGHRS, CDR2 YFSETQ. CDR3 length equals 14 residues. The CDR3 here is CASSFDRSGYEQYF. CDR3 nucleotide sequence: TGCGCCAGCAGCTTCGACAGGTCGGGATACGAGCAGTACTTC.

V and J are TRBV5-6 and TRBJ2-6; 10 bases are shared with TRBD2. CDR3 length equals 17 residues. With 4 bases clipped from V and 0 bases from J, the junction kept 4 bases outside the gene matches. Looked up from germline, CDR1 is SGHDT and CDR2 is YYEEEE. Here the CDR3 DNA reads TGTGCCAGCAGCCCCCGACTAGCGGGCTCTGGGGCCAACGTCCTGACTTTC. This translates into CASSPRLAGSGANVLTF. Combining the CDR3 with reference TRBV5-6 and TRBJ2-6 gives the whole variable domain DAGVTQSPTHLIKTRGQQVTLRCSPKSGHDTVSWYQQALGQGPQFIFQYYEEEERQRGNFPDRFSGHQFPNYSSELNVNALLLGDSALYLCASSPRLAGSGANVLTFGAGSRLTVL.

CDR3 in DNA: TGTGCCAGCAGTGAACCGGATCGGGGGGATACGCAGTATTTT. Amino acids: CASSEPDRGDTQYF. The V gene is TRBV25-1, the J gene TRBJ2-3, with D possibly matching TRBD2 (6 bases). The germline V gene encodes CDR1 MGHDK and CDR2 SYGVNS. The length of the CDR3 is 14 residues. Trimming left V 2 bases short and J 6 bases short, with 12 bases between.

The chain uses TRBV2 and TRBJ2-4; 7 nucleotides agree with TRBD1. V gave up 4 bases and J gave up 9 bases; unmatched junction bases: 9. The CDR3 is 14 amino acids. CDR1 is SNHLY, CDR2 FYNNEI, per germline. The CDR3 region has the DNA TGTGCCAGCAGTGTTGCACAGGGGATGGCCATTCAGTACTTC. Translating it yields CASSVAQGMAIQYF.

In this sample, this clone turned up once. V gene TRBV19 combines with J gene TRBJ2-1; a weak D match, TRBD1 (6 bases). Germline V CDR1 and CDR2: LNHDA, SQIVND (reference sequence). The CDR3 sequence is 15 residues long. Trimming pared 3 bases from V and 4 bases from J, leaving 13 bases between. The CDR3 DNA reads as TGTGCCAGTAGTATCAGCAGGGGTCCTTACAATGAGCAGTTCTTC. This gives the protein CASSISRGPYNEQFF.

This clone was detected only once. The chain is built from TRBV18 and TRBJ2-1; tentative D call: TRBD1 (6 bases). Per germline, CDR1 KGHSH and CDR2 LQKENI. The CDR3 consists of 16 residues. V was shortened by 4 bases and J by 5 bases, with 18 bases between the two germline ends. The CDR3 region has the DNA TGTGCCAGCTCACTACCAGACAGGAACGGGCACAATGAGCAGTTCTTC. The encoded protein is CASSLPDRNGHNEQFF.

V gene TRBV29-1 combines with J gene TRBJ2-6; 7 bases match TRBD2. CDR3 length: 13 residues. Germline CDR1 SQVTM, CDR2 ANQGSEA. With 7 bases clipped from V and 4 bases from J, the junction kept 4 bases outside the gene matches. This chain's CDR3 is CSAREAGANVLTF. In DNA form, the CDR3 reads TGCAGCGCCCGGGAGGCCGGGGCCAACGTCCTGACTTTC.

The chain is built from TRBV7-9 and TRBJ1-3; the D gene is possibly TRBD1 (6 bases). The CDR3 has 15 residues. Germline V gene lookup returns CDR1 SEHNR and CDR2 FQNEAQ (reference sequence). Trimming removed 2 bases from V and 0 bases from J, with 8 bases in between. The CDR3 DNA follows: TGTGCCAGCAGCTTACAGGGGCGCTCTGGAAACACCATATATTTT. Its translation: CASSLQGRSGNTIYF.

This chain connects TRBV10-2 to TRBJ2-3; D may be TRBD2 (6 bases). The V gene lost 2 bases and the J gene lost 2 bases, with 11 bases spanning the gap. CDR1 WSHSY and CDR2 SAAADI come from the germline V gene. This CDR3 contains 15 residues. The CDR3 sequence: CASSEASDYTDTQYF. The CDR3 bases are TGCGCCAGCAGTGAGGCTAGCGACTACACAGATACGCAGTATTTT.

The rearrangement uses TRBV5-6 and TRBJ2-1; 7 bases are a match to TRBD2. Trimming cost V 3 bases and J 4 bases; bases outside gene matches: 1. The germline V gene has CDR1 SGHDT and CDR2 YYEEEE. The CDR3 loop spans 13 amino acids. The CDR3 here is CASSWGGYNEQFF. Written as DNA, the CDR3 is TGTGCCAGCAGCTGGGGGGGGTACAATGAGCAGTTCTTC. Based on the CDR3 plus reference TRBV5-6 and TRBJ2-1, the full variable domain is DAGVTQSPTHLIKTRGQQVTLRCSPKSGHDTVSWYQQALGQGPQFIFQYYEEEERQRGNFPDRFSGHQFPNYSSELNVNALLLGDSALYLCASSWGGYNEQFFGPGTRLTVL.

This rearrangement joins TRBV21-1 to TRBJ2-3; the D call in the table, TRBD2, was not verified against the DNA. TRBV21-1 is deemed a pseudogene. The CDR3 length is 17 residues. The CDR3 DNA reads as TGTGCCAGCAGCAGTGGGACTAGCGGGAGCAGCACAGATACGCAGTATTTT. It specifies CASSSGTSGSSTDTQYF.

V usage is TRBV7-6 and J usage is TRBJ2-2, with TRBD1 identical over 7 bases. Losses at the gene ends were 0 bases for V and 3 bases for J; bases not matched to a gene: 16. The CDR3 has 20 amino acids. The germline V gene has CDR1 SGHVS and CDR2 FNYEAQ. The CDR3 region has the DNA TGTGCCAGCAGCTTAGCGCTGACAGGGAACGGTGGTGTAGACACCGGGGAGCTGTTTTTT. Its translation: CASSLALTGNGGVDTGELFF.

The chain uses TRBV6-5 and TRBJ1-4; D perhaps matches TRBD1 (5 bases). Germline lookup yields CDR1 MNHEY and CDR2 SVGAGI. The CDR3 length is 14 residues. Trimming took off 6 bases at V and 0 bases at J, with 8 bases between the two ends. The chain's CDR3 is CASRMTATNEKLFF. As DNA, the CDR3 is TGTGCCAGCAGGATGACAGCAACTAATGAAAAACTGTTTTTT.

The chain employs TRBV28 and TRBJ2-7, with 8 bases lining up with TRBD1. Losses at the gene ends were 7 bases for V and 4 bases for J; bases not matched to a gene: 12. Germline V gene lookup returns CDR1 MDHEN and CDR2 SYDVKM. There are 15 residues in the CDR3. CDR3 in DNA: TGTGCCAGCACCCTGCGGGCAGGGGGCCCTTACGAGCAGTACTTC. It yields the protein CASTLRAGGPYEQYF.

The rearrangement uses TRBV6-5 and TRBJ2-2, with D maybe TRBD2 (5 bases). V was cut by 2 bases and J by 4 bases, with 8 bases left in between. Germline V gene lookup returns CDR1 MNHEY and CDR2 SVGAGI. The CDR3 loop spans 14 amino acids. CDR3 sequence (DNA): TGTGCCAGCAGTTACAGGGCGGGCACCGGGGAGCTGTTTTTT. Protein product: CASSYRAGTGELFF.

The CDR3 loop is CASSAIGQGWNEQFF. CDR3 coding DNA: TGTGCCAGCAGCGCGATCGGACAGGGGTGGAATGAGCAGTTCTTC. The V gene is TRBV9, the J gene TRBJ2-1; 9 bases align to TRBD1. CDR3 length: 15 residues. The junction had 8 bases not matched to a gene; V was cut back by 3 bases and J by 7 bases. Germline V gene sequence: CDR1 SGDLS, CDR2 YYNGEE.